Sequencing of this T cell receptor beta chain was carried out in a study of T cell repertoires in cytomegalovirus infection (dated by TCRdb to about 2019). A note on the overall study: Recently identified HLA-C-restricted CMV epitopes, whose presentation resists viral immunomodulation, were targeted by peptide stimulations together with well-studied HLA-B-restricted epitopes. Because public TCR beta signatures pointed to carriage of CMV infection together with the matching HLA type, the HLA type of each donor mattered for the analysis. General conclusions and limits of the study: Cumulative frequency of public TCR beta family members discriminated carriers of CMV infection plus the relevant HLA type in this cohort and an independent 352-donor cohort. In the ex vivo response, HLA-C-restricted CMV-specific TCR beta clonotypes were dominant, and in two of eight donors the single most frequent clonotype came from this HLA-C-restricted group.

The treatment or condition label, read with the paper, signifies: in vitro stimulation with specific CMV peptide epitopes to enrich CMV-specific T cells. Cut back by 4 bases and 10 bases, the V and J ends lie 12 bases apart. As encoded in the germline V gene, CDR1 is MDHEN while CDR2 is SYDVKM. The CDR3 holds 12 amino acids from the cysteine to the phenylalanine. Only CDR3 DNA remains: 36 bases, in frame from the first base. Instrument used: Illumina HiSeq 1500. The raw public data were reprocessed by TCRdb itself: fastp quality trimming at Q25, MiXCR clonotype calling, in-frame beta chains only. Identical CDR3 protein sequences are pooled into one entry, listed with their most common genes and DNA. This sample lists 340,000 or so distinct CDR3 sequences; roughly 25% were detected once. Of the sample, more than 10% falls within the top ten clones. Of note for this clonotype: No antigen is known for it. It has no much larger one-base neighbor in the sample; base qualities were not kept.

The receptor was isolated from a human donor in good health (CMV status not recorded). Some clones in this sample may be carry-over from other donors' samples. The sequencing used cultured PBMCs, collected from culture after CMV antigen stimulation. This receptor chain uses TRBV28 and TRBJ2-3; possibly the D gene is TRBD1, per 5 matching bases. The DNA reads TGTGCCAGCAGTTCCCCAGGGATCCCGCAGTATTTT. The encoded protein is CASSSPGIPQYF.